This entry lists 4 T cell receptor beta chains sequenced from one sample in a study of regulatory T cells in long-lasting Graves disease. Relying on iRepertoire HTBI primers and Arm-PCR of CDR3 regions, the team built TCR beta libraries. MiXCR, run by TCRdb on the multiplex PCR reads, gives a single entry per CDR3 protein. The table has roughly 260,000 distinct CDR3 sequences, roughly 18% seen once. The time point was: newly diagnosed GD, antithyroid drugs for less than 3 months. RNA isolated from PBMCs was used to make the TCR library. This sample was also put to use in a study of T cells in Graves' hyperthyroidism and ophthalmopathy.

Specimen: peripheral blood mononuclear cells (PBMCs), collected at new diagnosis, from a patient treated with antithyroid drugs. The source of these receptors is a young woman with Graves disease.

At least ten counts were recorded for this clonotype. The rearrangement uses TRBV20-1 and TRBJ1-1; D gene uncertain. This CDR3 has 13 residues. CDR1 is DFQATT and CDR2 is SNEGSKA in the germline V gene (reference sequence). V dropped 2 bases and J dropped 4 bases, with 11 bases sitting between them. The CDR3 coding sequence is TGCAGTGCTAGACACGTACAAGGCACTGAAGCTTTCTTT. As protein: CSARHVQGTEAFF.

The chain uses TRBV11-2 and TRBJ1-2; 7 nucleotides align to TRBD1. The CDR3 consists of 15 residues. With V trimmed by 5 bases and J by 7 bases, 13 bases remained unmatched. Germline lookup yields CDR1 SGHAT and CDR2 FQNNGV. The CDR3 DNA reads as TGTGCCAGCAGCCGGATAGGAGACAGGGCGTCTGGCTACACCTTC. This translates into CASSRIGDRASGYTF.

The table lists this clonotype with a few counts. The chain carries TRBV7-9 and TRBJ1-5; D remains ambiguous. V lost 1 base to trimming and J lost 6 bases, with 13 bases between them. This CDR3 is 15 amino acids long. The germline CDR1 and CDR2 sequences are SEHNR and FQNEAQ (reference sequence). This chain's CDR3 is CASSLGGTRTQPQHF. In DNA form, the CDR3 reads TGTGCCAGCAGCTTAGGAGGTACAAGGACTCAGCCCCAGCATTTT.

This clonotype came up many times. The chain couples TRBV3-1 to TRBJ2-1; unclear D gene. The CDR3 has 14 residues. The germline V gene encodes CDR1 LGHDT and CDR2 YNNKEL (reference sequence). The V end lost 1 base, the J end lost 7 bases, and 11 bases lay between the germline ends. In nucleotides, the CDR3 is TGTGCCAGCAGCCAAGTCATTAGCCTAAATGAGCAGTTCTTC. This codes for CASSQVISLNEQFF.